This T cell receptor beta chain was observed in a study of Graves' ophthalmopathy and Graves' hyperthyroidism. Study context: The authors defined stable hyperthyroidism as no ophthalmopathy within 18 months of follow-up.

Amplification targeted the TCR beta CDR3 regions, with RNA transcripts as the source material. The authors performed first-round RT-PCR with HTBI primers and then a second-round multiplex PCR. TCRdb passed the multiplex PCR reads through MiXCR, listing each CDR3 protein once. The sample includes about 590,000 distinct CDR3 sequences, about 40% of them seen just once. The CDR3 contains 15 residues. Germline V gives CDR1 SEHNR, CDR2 FQNEAQ (reference sequence). The study, taken as a whole, reports: The model forecast ophthalmopathy progression, reaching roughly 65% sensitivity and approximately 72% specificity. Blood repertoires reportedly contained most expanded thyroid clonotypes above 0.001 frequency.

Each hyperthyroidism patient was newly diagnosed, with under 2 months' duration, and aged 18 to 65. In the case of this clonotype: The antigen is unknown. A read error may be the cause here, since a much bigger clone is one base away.

The clonotype originates from an adult man with Graves' hyperthyroidism. Sequencing was carried out using peripheral blood or thyroid tissue (not recorded which). The gene calls are TRBV7-9 and TRBJ2-5; 7 bases match TRBD1. CDR3 coding DNA: TGTGTCAGCAGCTCGGGACAGAGAGCCCAAGAGACCCAGTACTTC. Protein product: CVSSSGQRAQETQYF.